A single sample gave rise to the 27 T cell receptor beta chains below, sequenced in a study of blood T cell repertoires in COVID-19. Produced via immunoSEQ multiplex PCR; TCRdb's table is partial and in-frame only. The sample carries a few hundred thousand clones, around 85% recorded once. Input material: peripheral blood. These receptors were collected from a human donor with COVID-19, enrolled during active disease. The donor label of this sample is uncertain.

The chain joins TRBV11-1 to TRBJ2-3, with D tentatively TRBD2 (6 bases). Germline V gives CDR1 SGHAT, CDR2 FQDESV (reference sequence). The CDR3 runs to 15 residues. The ends were cut back, 3 bases at V and 9 bases at J, with 19 bases in the middle. In DNA, the CDR3 is TGTGCCAGCAGCTTCGGGACCTCATTTGCGGGGACGCAGTATTTT. As protein: CASSFGTSFAGTQYF.

The V gene is TRBV11-2, the J gene TRBJ2-7; 8 bases agree with TRBD1. V lost 4 bases and J lost 7; bases outside the gene matches: 15. The CDR3 loop spans 16 amino acids. Germline lookup yields CDR1 SGHAT and CDR2 FQNNGV. In nucleotides, the CDR3 is TGTGCCAGCAGCTCCCTAGGGGGCGACAGGGGTTGGGAGCAGTACTTC. Translation gives CASSSLGGDRGWEQYF.

The CDR3, as DNA: TGTGCCAGCAGCCTGGGCAGAGCGAACACCGGGGAGCTGTTTTTT. Its protein product is CASSLGRANTGELFF. The gene calls are TRBV3-1 (or the pseudogene TRBV3-2) and TRBJ2-2; D unclear. Between the trimmed V and J ends, which lost 4 bases and 0 bases, there was a span of 9 bases. CDR1 is LGHDT and CDR2 is YNNKEL in the germline V gene (reference sequence). This CDR3 is 15 amino acids long.

This sequence joins TRBV7-9 and TRBJ1-4; 8 bases line up with TRBD1. Germline V gene data show CDR1 as SEHNR and CDR2 as FQNEAQ (reference sequence). After removal of 5 bases from V and 13 bases from J, the junction contained 9 bases not matched to a gene. The CDR3 has 13 amino acids. CDR3 nucleotide sequence: TGTGCCAGCAGCCCCCATGACAGGGGAGGACTGTTTTTT. It yields the protein CASSPHDRGGLFF.

This clone was observed a few times. V usage is TRBV6-5 and J usage is TRBJ1-2, with 7 positions matching TRBD1. The V gene end was trimmed by 0 bases and the J gene end by 4 bases; junction bases not matched to a gene: 5. The germline gives CDR1 MNHEY, CDR2 SVGAGI. This CDR3 is built from 15 residues. In DNA form, the CDR3 reads TGTGCCAGCAGTTACTCGACAGGGCTTGGCTATGGCTACACCTTC. As protein: CASSYSTGLGYGYTF.

This clone was counted a few times. J is TRBJ2-2 and V is TRBV9; D is possibly TRBD1 (6 bases). The CDR3 has 14 residues. Germline assignment: CDR1 SGDLS and CDR2 YYNGEE. Trimming shortened V by 4 bases and J by 5 bases, and 12 bases separated the two germline ends. The CDR3 protein is CASSPPTGTGELFF. CDR3 nucleotides: TGTGCCAGCAGCCCGCCCACAGGGACCGGGGAGCTGTTTTTT.

The chain combines TRBV9 with TRBJ1-6; tentatively, D is TRBD1 (6 bases). Trimming took off 3 bases at V and 4 bases at J, with 11 bases between the two ends. The germline CDR1 and CDR2 sequences are SGDLS and YYNGEE. CDR3 length equals 15 residues. The CDR3 spells CASSGLGQYNSPLHF. In DNA form, the CDR3 reads TGTGCCAGCAGCGGCCTTGGACAGTATAATTCACCCCTCCACTTT.

This chain links TRBV15 with TRBJ2-7; the match to TRBD1 covers 8 bases. Germline V gives CDR1 LNHNV, CDR2 YYDKDF (reference sequence). CDR3 size: 15 residues. The V and J ends lost 5 bases and 3 bases, in that order; junction bases with no gene match: 9. CDR3 sequence (DNA): TGTGCCACCAGCTATTCCGGGACAGGCGGCTACGAGCAGTACTTC. The encoded protein is CATSYSGTGGYEQYF.

The chain employs TRBV3-1 (or the pseudogene TRBV3-2) and TRBJ2-3; 9 nucleotides align to TRBD2. Germline values: CDR1 LGHDT, CDR2 YNNKEL (reference sequence). The CDR3 is 18 amino acids. J was trimmed by 1 base and V by 0 bases; bases with no gene match: 8. The CDR3 region is CASSQDRRAGGGTDTQYF. CDR3 DNA: TGTGCCAGCAGCCAAGATCGGCGAGCGGGAGGAGGCACAGATACGCAGTATTTT.

J is TRBJ2-1 and V is TRBV2; 10 nucleotides align to TRBD2. CDR1 is SNHLY and CDR2 is FYNNEI in the germline V gene. This CDR3 region has 15 residues. V gave up 5 bases and J gave up 7 bases; unmatched junction bases: 8. The CDR3 DNA sequence: TGTGCCAGCAGTTATAGCGGGAGGATGGGGAATGAGCAGTTCTTC. The encoded protein is CASSYSGRMGNEQFF. Drawing the rest from reference TRBV2 and TRBJ2-1, the complete variable domain is EPEVTQTPSHQVTQMGQEVILRCVPISNHLYFYWYRQILGQKVEFLVSFYNNEISEKSEIFDDQFSVERPDGSNFTLKIRSTKLEDSAMYFCASSYSGRMGNEQFFGPGTRLTVL.

The gene calls are TRBV7-9 and TRBJ2-2; TRBD1 matches 9 bases. Trimming at V came to 5 bases and at J to 6 bases, leaving 4 bases not matched to a gene. CDR3 size: 14 residues. Germline V gives CDR1 SEHNR, CDR2 FQNEAQ (reference sequence). The CDR3 DNA follows: TGTGCCAGCAGCCGACGACAGGGGGCCGGGGAGCTGTTTTTT. Encoded protein: CASSRRQGAGELFF.

The rearrangement joins TRBV18 to TRBJ2-4; 8 bases map to TRBD1. Germline CDR1 KGHSH, CDR2 LQKENI. The CDR3 has 16 amino acids. V lost 5 bases and J lost 1; bases outside the gene matches: 7. As DNA, the CDR3 is TGTGCCAGCTCATCAACGACAGGGGCGGCCAAAAACATTCAGTACTTC. This sequence encodes CASSSTTGAAKNIQYF.

This chain's CDR3 is CAISENMGVAGGLVRDEQYF. The CDR3 nucleotides are TGTGCCATCAGTGAGAACATGGGGGTAGCGGGAGGGCTAGTGAGGGACGAGCAGTACTTC. The rearrangement joins TRBV10-3 to TRBJ2-7, with TRBD2 identical over 11 bases. The CDR3 loop spans 20 amino acids. CDR1 and CDR2 (germline): ENHRY, SYGVKD. J was trimmed by 5 bases and V by 2 bases; bases with no gene match: 20.

V gene TRBV4-3 combines with J gene TRBJ2-7, with 8 bases identical to TRBD2. Trimming removed 1 base from V and 4 bases from J; junction bases left unmatched: 9. Germline loops: CDR1 LGHNA, CDR2 YSLEER. The CDR3 is made up of 16 amino acids. The CDR3 DNA sequence: TGCGCCAGCAGCCAAGGGTTCCCTAGCGGGTCGTACGAGCAGTACTTC. Translating gives CASSQGFPSGSYEQYF.

The chain joins TRBV5-4 to TRBJ2-7; D is perhaps TRBD1 (6 bases). Germline CDR1 is SGHNT and CDR2 is YYREEE (reference sequence). V was cut by 3 bases and J by 5 bases, with 12 bases left in between. This CDR3 is built from 13 residues. CDR3 sequence reads: CASSWEYRDEQYF. As DNA, the CDR3 is TGTGCCAGCAGCTGGGAATACAGGGACGAGCAGTACTTC.

The J gene is TRBJ2-7, the V gene TRBV28; 8 bases are a match to TRBD2. The CDR3 spans 18 residues. CDR1 MDHEN and CDR2 SYDVKM come from the germline V gene. J gave up 3 bases and V 5 bases, and 18 bases lay outside the gene matches. CDR3 sequence reads: CASSAPRFGSGGSYEQYF. The CDR3 DNA reads TGTGCCAGCAGTGCTCCGAGATTCGGGTCGGGAGGGAGCTACGAGCAGTACTTC.

This chain uses TRBV7-9 with TRBJ1-1; no reliable D call. CDR1 and CDR2 from the germline V gene are SEHNR and FQNEAQ (reference sequence). V lost 5 bases and J 4 bases, leaving 14 bases between the germline ends. This CDR3 region has 14 residues. CDR3: CASSLTSAGTEAFF. The CDR3 DNA sequence: TGTGCCAGCAGCCTAACCTCGGCGGGCACTGAAGCTTTCTTT.

The chain combines TRBV2 with TRBJ2-7; D possibly corresponds to TRBD2 (5 bases). V was pared by 2 bases and J by 4 bases, with 12 bases between. CDR3 length: 14 residues. Looked up from germline, CDR1 is SNHLY and CDR2 is FYNNEI. Here the CDR3 reads CASSELTRGYEQYF. The CDR3 DNA follows: TGTGCCAGCAGTGAACTCACTCGGGGTTACGAGCAGTACTTC.

This clone was seen only once. The chain combines TRBV4-3 with TRBJ1-1; possible D gene TRBD1, 6 bases. V dropped 1 base and J dropped 9 bases, with 12 bases sitting between them. CDR1 is LGHNA and CDR2 is YSLEER in the germline V gene. The CDR3 loop spans 13 amino acids. CDR3 region: CASSQGRGSKAFF. The CDR3 bases are TGCGCCAGCAGCCAAGGCAGGGGCTCTAAAGCTTTCTTT.

This clone was observed once. This chain connects TRBV19 to TRBJ1-1; perhaps TRBD1 as D (5 bases). Trimming left V 3 bases short and J 1 base short, with 9 bases between. CDR1 is LNHDA and CDR2 is SQIVND in the germline V gene (reference sequence). The CDR3 spans 14 residues. CDR3 amino acids: CASSINQGNTEAFF. The CDR3, as DNA: TGTGCCAGTAGTATTAATCAGGGGAACACTGAAGCTTTCTTT.

This clone was picked up one time. V is TRBV2 and J is TRBJ1-3, with TRBD1 matching over 8 bases. The V gene's germline CDR1 is SNHLY and CDR2 FYNNEI. CDR3 length: 14 amino acids. Losses at the gene ends were 5 bases for V and 2 bases for J; bases not matched to a gene: 2. Here the CDR3 reads CASSLQGAGNTIYF. DNA for the CDR3: TGTGCCAGCAGTCTACAGGGGGCTGGAAACACCATATATTTT.

The chain has TRBV10-3 and TRBJ2-2; 11 bases are shared with TRBD1. The CDR3 spans 14 residues. Germline CDR1 reads ENHRY; CDR2 reads SYGVKD. The CDR3, as DNA: TGTGTCACCGGGGGACAGGGGGACACCGGGGAGCTGTTTTTT. Protein sequence: CVTGGQGDTGELFF.

V usage is TRBV25-1 and J usage is TRBJ2-3; D is uncertain. The CDR3 runs to 15 residues. Germline loops: CDR1 MGHDK, CDR2 SYGVNS. The V end was cut by 3 bases, the J end by 2 bases, with 12 bases between. The CDR3 loop reads CASSDPGVHTDTQYF. The CDR3 DNA is TGTGCCAGCAGTGATCCCGGAGTTCACACAGATACGCAGTATTTT.

This clone was picked up one time. This chain joins TRBV19 and TRBJ2-5; 9 bases fit TRBD1. Germline loops: CDR1 LNHDA, CDR2 SQIVND (reference sequence). V lost 8 bases, J lost 5 bases, and 6 bases stayed unmatched. The length of the CDR3 is 13 residues. CDR3 nucleotides: TGTGCCAGTGGGGACAGGGCGGCGGAGACCCAGTACTTC. This sequence encodes CASGDRAAETQYF. Variable domain in full (rest from reference TRBV19 and TRBJ2-5): DGGITQSPKYLFRKEGQNVTLSCEQNLNHDAMYWYRQDPGQGLRLIYYSQIVNDFQKGDIAEGYSVSREKKESFPLTVTSAQKNPTAFYLCASGDRAAETQYFGPGTRLLVL.

This chain connects TRBV30 to TRBJ1-3; no definite D call. Trimming removed 0 bases from V and 8 bases from J, with 5 bases in between. CDR3 length equals 11 residues. Germline assignment: CDR1 GTSNPN and CDR2 SVGIG (reference sequence). CDR3 protein: CAWSVEDTIYF. CDR3 coding DNA: TGTGCCTGGAGTGTTGAGGACACCATATATTTT.

The chain combines TRBV5-8 with TRBJ2-5, with 7 bases lining up with TRBD2. V lost 0 bases, J lost 7 bases, and 12 bases stayed unmatched. Germline assignment: CDR1 SGHTS and CDR2 YDEGEE. This CDR3 has 16 amino acids. The CDR3 nucleotides are TGTGCCAGCAGCTTGGGGTTAATCGGGGGGACCCGGACCCAGTACTTC. Protein product: CASSLGLIGGTRTQYF.

The chain is built from TRBV28 and TRBJ1-1; D call uncertain. Per germline, CDR1 MDHEN and CDR2 SYDVKM. The CDR3 loop spans 13 amino acids. The V end was cut by 4 bases, the J end by 6 bases, with 12 bases between. CDR3 in DNA: TGTGCCAGCAGTTGGCAGGTACGTGCTGAAGCTTTCTTT. Protein sequence: CASSWQVRAEAFF.